The present TCR beta chain was sequenced within a study of blood T cell repertoires in COVID-19. Study-level information: The United States, Italy and Spain were the sources of the acute and convalescent COVID-19 samples.

This clone occurred a few times. Produced via immunoSEQ multiplex PCR; TCRdb's table is partial and in-frame only. The sample carries roughly 35,000 clones, approximately 80% recorded once. This CDR3 spans 15 amino acids. The germline V gene encodes CDR1 LGHNT and CDR2 FRNRAP. With V trimmed by 4 bases and J by 6 bases, 10 bases remained unmatched. The source material was peripheral blood. The chain uses TRBV12-5 and TRBJ2-3; TRBD2 aligns across 7 bases. This TCR was recovered from a man aged 80 or over with acute or convalescent COVID-19. The CDR3 DNA reads TGTGCTAGTGGTTCCCAGGCGGGAGTATCTGATACGCAGTATTTT. It specifies CASGSQAGVSDTQYF.